A selection of T cell receptor beta chains follows, all from one sample in a study of T cell changes during pregnancy in multiple sclerosis. This table comes from immunoSEQ multiplex PCR, and its TCRdb copy is limited to in-frame clones, with some not included. Of about 40,000 clones listed, over 75% are singletons. The source was CD4+ T cells from peripheral blood mononuclear cells, collected in the third trimester of pregnancy. The origin of the receptors is a female donor with multiple sclerosis, enrolled in a pregnancy study. Each CDR3 is given with its conserved first and last residue. A D gene is named only where the DNA matches it firmly. The size field is filled for only some rows; it gives once, few, many or a size class.

j_call | v_call | cdr3_length | d_call | clone_size | cdr3_nt | cdr3_aa
TRBJ2-7 | TRBV28 | 14 | . | . | TGTGCCAGCACCGGGTACTTCTTTACCCTCGAGCAGTACTTC | CASTGYFFTLEQYF
TRBJ2-1 | TRBV29-1 | 15 | TRBD1 | . | TGCAGCGTCGACCATGGACAGGGGATGGTGGTTGAGCAGTTCTTC | CSVDHGQGMVVEQFF
TRBJ2-5 | TRBV5-4 | 16 | . | . | TGTGCCAGCAGCTTGGTGGCAGGGGTTCCCCAAGAGACCCAGTACTTC | CASSLVAGVPQETQYF
TRBJ1-1 | TRBV19 | 16 | . | . | TGTGCCAGTAGTATATCGCCGGGAGGTCGGGCCTCTGCCGCTTTCTTT | CASSISPGGRASAAFF
TRBJ2-3 | TRBV27 | 15 | . | . | TGTGCCAGCAGTTTGGAGGGGGCGGATACAGATACGCAGTATTTT | CASSLEGADTDTQYF
TRBJ2-2 | TRBV25-1 | 13 | . | . | TGTGCCAGCAGTAACACAGGGTCCGGGGAGCTGTTTTTT | CASSNTGSGELFF
TRBJ1-4 | TRBV11-2 | 17 | . | once | TGTGCCAGCAGCTTAAATGTCGAGGAGGCAACTAATGAAAAACTGTTTTTT | CASSLNVEEATNEKLFF
TRBJ2-3 | TRBV30 | 15 | TRBD2 | . | TGTGCCTGGAGTGCTCTAGCGGGAGGCCCAGATACGCAGTATTTT | CAWSALAGGPDTQYF
TRBJ1-3 | TRBV11-2 | 15 | . | . | TGTGCCAGCAGCCGGACTGTGTCCTCTGGAAACACCATATATTTT | CASSRTVSSGNTIYF
TRBJ1-5 | TRBV28 | 20 | . | . | TGTGCCAGCAGCCCCACTTCTTCCCCCGACAGATCCACGATAGGGCAGCCCCAGCATTTT | CASSPTSSPDRSTIGQPQHF
TRBJ2-1 | TRBV28 | 12 | TRBD2 | once | TGTGCCAGCAGTTGGGGCGGGACTAGCCTTTTCTTC | CASSWGGTSLFF
TRBJ2-2 | TRBV5-1 | 16 | . | . | TGCGCCAGCAGCCTTCCCCTCCAGACTCACACCGGGGAGCTGTTTTTT | CASSLPLQTHTGELFF
TRBJ2-3 | TRBV7-2 | 15 | TRBD2 | medium-sized | TGTGCCAGCAGCTTTAGCGGGAGGGCATTGGATACGCAGTATTTT | CASSFSGRALDTQYF
TRBJ2-4 | TRBV6-5 | 12 | . | . | TGTGCCAGCAGCTCCAGGGGAAACATTCAGTACTTC | CASSSRGNIQYF
TRBJ2-7 | TRBV6-6 | 15 | TRBD2 | . | TGTGCCAGCAGTCCATTCAGCGGGAGTAGTTACGAGCAGTACTTC | CASSPFSGSSYEQYF
TRBJ1-2 | TRBV29-1 | 13 | TRBD1 | . | TGCAGCGTAGACAGGGGGGAAGTCTATGGCTACACCTTC | CSVDRGEVYGYTF